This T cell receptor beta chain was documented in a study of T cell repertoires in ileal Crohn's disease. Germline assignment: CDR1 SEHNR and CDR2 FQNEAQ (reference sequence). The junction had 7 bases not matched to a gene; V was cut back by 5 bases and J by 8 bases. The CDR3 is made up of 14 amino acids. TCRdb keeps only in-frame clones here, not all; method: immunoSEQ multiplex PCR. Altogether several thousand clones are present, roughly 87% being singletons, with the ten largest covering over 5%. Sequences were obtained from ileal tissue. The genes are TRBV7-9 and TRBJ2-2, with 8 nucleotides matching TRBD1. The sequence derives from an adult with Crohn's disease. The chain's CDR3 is CASSPQGARGELFF. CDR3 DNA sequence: TGTGCCAGCAGCCCCCAGGGGGCGAGAGGGGAGCTGTTTTTT.